A single sample gave rise to the 21 T cell receptor beta chains below, sequenced in a study of metastatic and nonmetastatic thyroid tumors. From the PCR reads, TCRdb re-called clones with MiXCR. This sample yields tens of thousands of clones, of which approximately 11% are seen a single time; approximately 10% belongs to the top ten. Treatment of any kind had been given to no patient before thyroid surgery. Sequencing was done on a sample of blood. These receptors all stem from a female donor with papillary thyroid cancer or a benign thyroid nodule (not recorded which). Some clones in this sample may be carry-over from other donors' samples.

This clone was recorded many times. The rearrangement uses TRBV28 and TRBJ2-1; 7 bases are shared with TRBD1. Germline CDR1 MDHEN, CDR2 SYDVKM. The J segment lost 10 bases and the V segment lost 6 bases, leaving 6 bases of the junction unmatched. The CDR3 is made up of 12 amino acids. CDR3 region: CASSLMGQEQFF. Written as DNA, the CDR3 is TGTGCCAGCAGCCTCATGGGACAGGAGCAGTTCTTC.

Many counts were recorded for this clone. The chain links TRBV10-3 to TRBJ1-1; TRBD1 agrees at 12 bases. With 0 bases clipped from V and 5 bases from J, the junction kept 4 bases outside the gene matches. Germline CDR1 ENHRY, CDR2 SYGVKD. There are 16 residues in the CDR3. CDR3 sequence reads: CAISESGTGGNTEAFF. CDR3 DNA: TGTGCCATCAGTGAGTCCGGGACAGGGGGCAATACTGAAGCTTTCTTT.

This chain uses TRBV5-6 with TRBJ2-1; TRBD1 or TRBD2 may be the D gene (6 bases each). The CDR3 is 16 residues long. Trimming took off 3 bases at V and 3 bases at J, with 16 bases between the two ends. Germline V gives CDR1 SGHDT, CDR2 YYEEEE. The CDR3 coding sequence is TGTGCCAGCAGCTCGGACTGGGGGGCCTTCTACAATGAGCAGTTCTTC. Translating it yields CASSSDWGAFYNEQFF. Based on the CDR3 plus reference TRBV5-6 and TRBJ2-1, the full variable domain is DAGVTQSPTHLIKTRGQQVTLRCSPKSGHDTVSWYQQALGQGPQFIFQYYEEEERQRGNFPDRFSGHQFPNYSSELNVNALLLGDSALYLCASSSDWGAFYNEQFFGPGTRLTVL.

This clone occurred a few times. This chain uses TRBV12-3 or TRBV12-4 with TRBJ1-5; tentatively, D is TRBD1 (5 bases). The V end lost 2 bases, the J end lost 2 bases, and 7 bases lay between the germline ends. The CDR3 covers 14 residues. CDR3 protein: CASSLIRGNQPQHF. CDR3 DNA sequence: TGTGCCAGCAGTTTAATCAGGGGCAATCAGCCCCAGCATTTT.

This clone was seen at least ten times. The genes are TRBV2 and TRBJ1-1, with TRBD1 identical over 10 bases. Unmatched junction bases numbered 4, after V lost 5 bases and J lost 4 bases. Per germline, CDR1 SNHLY and CDR2 FYNNEI. CDR3 length equals 14 residues. DNA for the CDR3: TGTGCCAGCAGTCCAAGGACAGGGGGCACTGAAGCTTTCTTT. It codes for CASSPRTGGTEAFF.

The sample holds many counts of this clone. The CDR3 protein is CASSLIGSQPSYEQYF. CDR3 DNA sequence: TGTGCCAGCAGTTTAATTGGCTCGCAGCCCTCCTACGAGCAGTACTTC. The chain is built from TRBV27 and TRBJ2-7; D is uncertain. Germline CDR1 reads MNHEY; CDR2 reads SMNVEV (reference sequence). The length of the CDR3 is 16 residues. The V gene lost 2 bases and the J gene lost 0 bases, with 14 bases spanning the gap.

This clone was seen many times. The V gene is TRBV24-1, the J gene TRBJ2-1; D is perhaps TRBD1 or TRBD2 (5 bases each). Germline CDR1 reads KGHDR; CDR2 reads SFDVKD. The CDR3 spans 11 residues. V was cut by 6 bases and J by 7 bases, with 6 bases left in between. The CDR3 DNA reads TGTGCCACCAGTTGGGGGAATGAGCAGTTCTTC. Its translation: CATSWGNEQFF.

This clone was counted ten times or more. V usage is TRBV27 and J usage is TRBJ2-7; D unclear. This CDR3 has 11 amino acids. Trimming left V 9 bases short and J 2 bases short, with 8 bases between. Germline loops: CDR1 MNHEY, CDR2 SMNVEV (reference sequence). The CDR3 here is CARQSPYEQYF. The CDR3 DNA is TGTGCCAGACAGAGTCCCTACGAGCAGTACTTC.

There are many counts of this clone. The chain employs TRBV3-1 and TRBJ2-1; 15 positions agree with TRBD2. This CDR3 has 17 amino acids. CDR1 and CDR2 from the germline V gene are LGHDT and YNNKEL (reference sequence). V was pared by 0 bases and J by 6 bases, with 3 bases of the junction left unmatched. Written as DNA, the CDR3 is TGTGCCAGCAGCCAAGACCCGGGACTAGCGGGAGGCAATGAGCAGTTCTTC. Encoded protein: CASSQDPGLAGGNEQFF.

This clone was picked up many times. This sequence joins TRBV3-1 and TRBJ2-5; 9 bases are a match to TRBD2. The CDR3 contains 14 residues. The V segment lost 4 bases and the J segment 4 bases; nucleotides outside the gene matches: 4. Germline CDR1 reads LGHDT; CDR2 reads YNNKEL (reference sequence). CDR3 in DNA: TGTGCCAGCAGCCCTAGCGGGAACCTAGAGACCCAGTACTTC. This encodes CASSPSGNLETQYF.

There are many counts of this clone. This chain uses TRBV19 with TRBJ2-2; 10 bases line up with TRBD2. J gave up 5 bases and V 2 bases, and 14 bases lay outside the gene matches. The length of the CDR3 is 19 residues. Germline CDR1 LNHDA, CDR2 SQIVND (reference sequence). The CDR3, as DNA: TGTGCCAGTAGTATAAAGCTAGCGGGAGAATATCCCACAACCGGGGAGCTGTTTTTT. It codes for CASSIKLAGEYPTTGELFF.

The V and J genes are TRBV6-4 and TRBJ2-7; 9 bases align to TRBD2. CDR3 length: 15 residues. Germline-derived CDR1 and CDR2 are MRHNA and SNTAGT. V dropped 7 bases and J dropped 4; count of bases not matched to a gene: 11. The CDR3 bases are TGTGCCAGCACTCCGAGTGGGACTAGCTTTTACGAGCAGTACTTC. Its translation is CASTPSGTSFYEQYF.

This clone was picked up many times. The CDR3 coding sequence is TGCGCCAGCAGCTTGTACCAAGAGACCCAGTACTTC. Protein product: CASSLYQETQYF. V is TRBV5-1 and J is TRBJ2-5, with D unresolved. CDR1 and CDR2 from the germline V gene are SGHRS and YFSETQ. Trimming removed 1 base at V and 0 bases at J, with 1 base between. The CDR3 sequence is 12 residues long.

This clone was picked up many times. The same CDR3 is also encoded by other DNA sequences in this sample. The chain links TRBV20-1 to TRBJ2-3, with D unresolved. The V gene's germline CDR1 is DFQATT and CDR2 SNEGSKA (reference sequence). The V end was cut by 0 bases, the J end by 3 bases, with 4 bases between. The CDR3 covers 12 residues. The CDR3 here is CSARDLTDTQYF. The CDR3 bases are TGCAGTGCTAGAGATCTGACAGATACGCAGTATTTT.

This clone was picked up many times. J is TRBJ2-1 and V is TRBV19; D gene uncertain. Germline lookup yields CDR1 LNHDA and CDR2 SQIVND (reference sequence). The CDR3 length is 14 residues. Trimming cost V 3 bases and J 7 bases, with 13 bases left between them. CDR3 loop: CASSIRSGWNEQFF. The DNA for the CDR3 is TGTGCCAGTAGTATTCGGTCGGGTTGGAATGAGCAGTTCTTC.

Note on this clone: A much bigger clone sits one base away, suggesting this may be a read error. Other DNA sequences in this specimen translate into the identical CDR3. The CDR3 bases are TGTGCCAGTAGTATGGGAGAAAAACTATTTTTT. This codes for CASSMGEKLFF. The chain is built from TRBV19 and TRBJ1-4, with unresolved D. Germline values: CDR1 LNHDA, CDR2 SQIVND (reference sequence). The CDR3 contains 11 residues.

The chain employs TRBV19 and TRBJ2-5; 10 bases are shared with TRBD2. This CDR3 spans 15 amino acids. V lost 5 bases and J lost 2; bases outside the gene matches: 5. Germline CDR1 LNHDA, CDR2 SQIVND (reference sequence). The CDR3 coding sequence is TGTGCCAGTAGTCCGCTGGGACTAGCGCAAGAGACCCAGTACTTC. Encoded protein: CASSPLGLAQETQYF.

This clone came up many times. J is TRBJ2-4 and V is TRBV4-3; tentative D call: TRBD1 (5 bases). V lost 0 bases and J lost 6, with 15 bases in between. Germline-derived CDR1 and CDR2 are LGHNA and YSLEER. CDR3 length equals 16 residues. The CDR3 DNA reads TGCGCCAGCAGCCAAGAGAGATTGTCAGGGCGAAACATTCAGTACTTC. It codes for CASSQERLSGRNIQYF.

This clone was seen a few times. Sequence at one end of the junction differs from germline and may be a read error. The V and J genes are TRBV28 and TRBJ2-6, with 9 bases aligning to TRBD1. The CDR3 covers 16 residues. Germline V gene sequence: CDR1 MDHEN, CDR2 SYDVKM. The DNA of the CDR3 is TGTGCCAGCAGAGGGACAGGGACCTCTGGGGCCAACGTACTGACTTTC. Its translation: CASRGTGTSGANVLTF.

A remark on this clone: Given the absence of the conserved phenylalanine or tryptophan at the CDR3 end, a read error is likely. No DNA is shown, since the ends of the CDR3 on it are uncertain; the CDR3 is the one TCRdb lists. The V and J genes are TRBV7-2 and TRBJ2-6; the table's D gene call, TRBD1, was not cross checked with the DNA. CDR1 SGHTA and CDR2 FQGNSA come from the germline V gene. The CDR3 totals 8 residues, both ends included. The CDR3 protein is CASSLQGA.

This clone appeared many times. The CDR3 reads CASSEAVGLSGNTIYF. DNA for the CDR3: TGTGCCAGCAGTGAAGCGGTTGGGTTGTCTGGAAACACCATATATTTT. The rearrangement joins TRBV6-1 to TRBJ1-3; D gene uncertain. Germline V gene data show CDR1 as MNHNS and CDR2 as SASEGT. V gave up 0 bases and J gave up 1 base, with 10 bases separating them. This CDR3 has 16 residues.